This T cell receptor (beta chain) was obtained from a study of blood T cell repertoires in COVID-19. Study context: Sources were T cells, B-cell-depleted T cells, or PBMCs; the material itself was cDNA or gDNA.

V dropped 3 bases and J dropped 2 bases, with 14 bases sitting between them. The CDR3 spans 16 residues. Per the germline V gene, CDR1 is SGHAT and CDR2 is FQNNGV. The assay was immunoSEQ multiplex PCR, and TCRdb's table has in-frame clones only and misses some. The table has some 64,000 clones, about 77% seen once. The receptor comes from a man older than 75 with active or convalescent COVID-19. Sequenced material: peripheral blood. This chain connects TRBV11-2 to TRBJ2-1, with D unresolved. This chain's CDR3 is CASSFYLTDAYNEQFF. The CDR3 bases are TGTGCCAGCAGCTTTTACTTGACTGATGCCTACAATGAGCAGTTCTTC.